This is a list of T cell receptor beta chains from one sample in a study of control samples from healthy donors and cancer patients. The data were produced by immunoSEQ multiplex PCR, yet TCRdb's version contains in-frame clones alone and is incomplete. The sample records 70,000 to 95,000 clones, around 87% being singletons. Sequenced sample: blood. The origin of the receptors is a man aged 50-60 years in good health. Both conserved end residues are part of each CDR3. The order of the fields is D gene, V gene, J gene, clone size, CDR3 DNA, CDR3 protein. The D gene is left open where the match is weak. Only part of the rows carry a size: once, few, many, or a class if the clone is expanded.

D gene: TRBD1
V gene: TRBV6-5
J gene: TRBJ2-7
clone size: .
CDR3 DNA: TGTGCCAGCAGCCGGGACAGGAGCGGCTACGAGCAGTACTTC
CDR3 protein: CASSRDRSGYEQYF

D gene: .
V gene: TRBV4-2
J gene: TRBJ1-6
clone size: .
CDR3 DNA: TGTGCCAGCAGCCAAGATTCGGGGCGACCAAATTCACCCCTCCACTTT
CDR3 protein: CASSQDSGRPNSPLHF

D gene: .
V gene: TRBV12-3/TRBV12-4
J gene: TRBJ1-1
clone size: once
CDR3 DNA: TGTGCCAGCCACACCACCCAGAGCACTGAAGCTTTCTTT
CDR3 protein: CASHTTQSTEAFF

D gene: .
V gene: TRBV30
J gene: TRBJ1-3
clone size: .
CDR3 DNA: TGTGCCTGGAGTGTACATAGAAACACCATATATTTT
CDR3 protein: CAWSVHRNTIYF

D gene: .
V gene: TRBV5-1
J gene: TRBJ1-6
clone size: .
CDR3 DNA: TGCGCCAGCAGCTTGGACCTCACAGGCAATTCACCCCTCCACTTT
CDR3 protein: CASSLDLTGNSPLHF

D gene: TRBD2
V gene: TRBV10-3
J gene: TRBJ2-7
clone size: .
CDR3 DNA: TGTGCCATCAGTGAGACTAGCGGGAGGGATGCGGCCTACGAGCAGTACTTC
CDR3 protein: CAISETSGRDAAYEQYF

D gene: .
V gene: TRBV7-2
J gene: TRBJ2-1
clone size: .
CDR3 DNA: TGTGCCAGCAACCCTACGAAGGGGAGTGAGCAGTTCTTC
CDR3 protein: CASNPTKGSEQFF

D gene: TRBD1
V gene: TRBV15
J gene: TRBJ2-2
clone size: .
CDR3 DNA: TGTGCCACCAGCCTCACCCCACAGGGGGCGACCGGGGAGCTGTTTTTT
CDR3 protein: CATSLTPQGATGELFF

D gene: TRBD2
V gene: TRBV18
J gene: TRBJ2-1
clone size: .
CDR3 DNA: TGTGCCAGCTCACCAGAGCGGGACTCCTACAATGAGCAGTTCTTC
CDR3 protein: CASSPERDSYNEQFF

D gene: TRBD2
V gene: TRBV2
J gene: TRBJ2-1
clone size: .
CDR3 DNA: TGTGCCAGCAGACCCCTGGGACTAGCGGGCAACAATGAGCAGTTCTTC
CDR3 protein: CASRPLGLAGNNEQFF

D gene: .
V gene: TRBV11-3
J gene: TRBJ2-7
clone size: .
CDR3 DNA: TGTGCCAGCAGCTTAGTATTTAGCTACGAGCAGTACTTC
CDR3 protein: CASSLVFSYEQYF

D gene: TRBD1
V gene: TRBV28
J gene: TRBJ1-6
clone size: .
CDR3 DNA: TGTGCCAGCAGTGCCCGGGACAGGCTAAATTCACCCCTCCACTTT
CDR3 protein: CASSARDRLNSPLHF

D gene: TRBD1
V gene: TRBV6-5
J gene: TRBJ1-5
clone size: .
CDR3 DNA: TGTGCCAGCAGCCCAGGGGGCGCGATTCAGCCCCAGCATTTT
CDR3 protein: CASSPGGAIQPQHF

D gene: .
V gene: TRBV5-1
J gene: TRBJ2-7
clone size: .
CDR3 DNA: TGCGCCAGCAGCCAAGGACTGTTTCCCTACGAGCAGTACTTC
CDR3 protein: CASSQGLFPYEQYF

D gene: .
V gene: TRBV7-9
J gene: TRBJ2-7
clone size: few
CDR3 DNA: TGTGCCAGCAGCTTAGAAGGGCGGATCTACGAGCAGTACTTC
CDR3 protein: CASSLEGRIYEQYF

D gene: .
V gene: TRBV6-5
J gene: TRBJ1-2
clone size: large
CDR3 DNA: TGTGCCAGCAGTTACGTAGGGGGTGGCTACACCTTC
CDR3 protein: CASSYVGGGYTF

D gene: TRBD1
V gene: TRBV4-3
J gene: TRBJ2-7
clone size: .
CDR3 DNA: TGCGCCAGCTCGGACGGGACAGGGCAGTACGAGCAGTACTTC
CDR3 protein: CASSDGTGQYEQYF

D gene: TRBD2
V gene: TRBV3-1/TRBV3-2
J gene: TRBJ2-3
clone size: .
CDR3 DNA: TGTGCCAGCAGCCAAGAGGGACTAGCGGGCACAGATACGCAGTATTTT
CDR3 protein: CASSQEGLAGTDTQYF

D gene: TRBD1
V gene: TRBV12-3/TRBV12-4
J gene: TRBJ1-2
clone size: .
CDR3 DNA: TGTGCCAGTCACAGGGGGATTGACTATGGCTACACCTTC
CDR3 protein: CASHRGIDYGYTF

D gene: .
V gene: TRBV7-2
J gene: TRBJ2-5
clone size: .
CDR3 DNA: TGTGCCAGCAGCACAGTGTGGCAAGAGACCCAGTACTTC
CDR3 protein: CASSTVWQETQYF

D gene: TRBD1
V gene: TRBV7-9
J gene: TRBJ2-4
clone size: .
CDR3 DNA: TGTGCCAGCAGCTCCACAGGGGGTCTTCAGTACTTC
CDR3 protein: CASSSTGGLQYF

D gene: .
V gene: TRBV6-1
J gene: TRBJ1-1
clone size: .
CDR3 DNA: TGTGCCAGCAGCGGACAGTACACTGAAGCTTTCTTT
CDR3 protein: CASSGQYTEAFF

D gene: .
V gene: TRBV27
J gene: TRBJ1-2
clone size: .
CDR3 DNA: TGTGCCAGCACTTTTAAACCAGGTACTGGCTACACCTTC
CDR3 protein: CASTFKPGTGYTF

D gene: .
V gene: TRBV7-2
J gene: TRBJ1-2
clone size: .
CDR3 DNA: TGTGCCAGCAGCTTAGACAGGGACTATGGCTACACCTTC
CDR3 protein: CASSLDRDYGYTF

D gene: .
V gene: TRBV4-1
J gene: TRBJ2-3
clone size: .
CDR3 DNA: TGCGCCAGCAGCCAAGATGGGGGGCCGGATACGCAGTATTTT
CDR3 protein: CASSQDGGPDTQYF

D gene: .
V gene: TRBV7-9
J gene: TRBJ2-1
clone size: .
CDR3 DNA: TGTGCCAGCCATCCGGAGAACAATGAGCAGTTCTTC
CDR3 protein: CASHPENNEQFF

D gene: .
V gene: TRBV4-2
J gene: TRBJ2-1
clone size: once
CDR3 DNA: TGTGCCAGCAGCCAGGGAACTATACCCAATGAGCAGTTCTTC
CDR3 protein: CASSQGTIPNEQFF

D gene: TRBD1
V gene: TRBV18
J gene: TRBJ1-1
clone size: .
CDR3 DNA: TGTGCCACGAGACAGGGTACGGGCACTGAAGCTTTCTTT
CDR3 protein: CATRQGTGTEAFF

D gene: TRBD1
V gene: TRBV7-9
J gene: TRBJ1-5
clone size: few
CDR3 DNA: TGTGCCAGCAGCCCAACAGGGGCCGGGGATCAGCCCCAGCATTTT
CDR3 protein: CASSPTGAGDQPQHF

D gene: .
V gene: TRBV2
J gene: TRBJ1-1
clone size: .
CDR3 DNA: TGTGCCAGTAGTCTAAACATGAACACTGAAGCTTTCTTT
CDR3 protein: CASSLNMNTEAFF

D gene: TRBD1
V gene: TRBV5-4
J gene: TRBJ1-2
clone size: .
CDR3 DNA: TGTGCCAGCAGCTCCGGGACAGGGGTCGTGAACTATGGCTACACCTTC
CDR3 protein: CASSSGTGVVNYGYTF

D gene: TRBD1
V gene: TRBV30
J gene: TRBJ1-2
clone size: .
CDR3 DNA: TGTGCCTGGAGTCCTAAAAGCGGACAGGGGGCCGACTATGGCTACACCTTC
CDR3 protein: CAWSPKSGQGADYGYTF

D gene: .
V gene: TRBV5-1
J gene: TRBJ2-5
clone size: .
CDR3 DNA: TGCGCCAGCAGCTTGTCTGGGTGGGAGACCCAGTACTTC
CDR3 protein: CASSLSGWETQYF

D gene: .
V gene: TRBV6-5
J gene: TRBJ1-2
clone size: .
CDR3 DNA: TGTGCCAGCAGTTATCCCGGGGGCTATGGCTACACCTTC
CDR3 protein: CASSYPGGYGYTF

D gene: TRBD1
V gene: TRBV12-3/TRBV12-4
J gene: TRBJ2-7
clone size: .
CDR3 DNA: TGTGCCAGCAGTATAGACAGGGCCAACGAGCAGTACTTC
CDR3 protein: CASSIDRANEQYF

D gene: .
V gene: TRBV24-1
J gene: TRBJ2-2
clone size: .
CDR3 DNA: TGTGCCACCAGTGATTGGGACACTGGACCCGGGGAGCTGTTTTTT
CDR3 protein: CATSDWDTGPGELFF

D gene: TRBD1
V gene: TRBV7-9
J gene: TRBJ1-2
clone size: .
CDR3 DNA: TGTGCCAGCAGCTTTACAGGGGCCGACGGCTACACCTTC
CDR3 protein: CASSFTGADGYTF

D gene: .
V gene: TRBV2
J gene: TRBJ2-5
clone size: .
CDR3 DNA: TGTGCCAGCAGTGATACTATCCAAGAGACCCAGTACTTC
CDR3 protein: CASSDTIQETQYF

D gene: TRBD1
V gene: TRBV5-4
J gene: TRBJ2-1
clone size: .
CDR3 DNA: TGTGCCAGCAGCGGTCTACAGGGGGGCTCCTACAATGAGCAGTTCTTC
CDR3 protein: CASSGLQGGSYNEQFF

D gene: .
V gene: TRBV5-8
J gene: TRBJ1-2
clone size: once
CDR3 DNA: TGTGCCAGCAGTCGAGACGCGACAGGTTCCTATGGCTACACCTTC
CDR3 protein: CASSRDATGSYGYTF

D gene: TRBD2
V gene: TRBV7-9
J gene: TRBJ2-2
clone size: .
CDR3 DNA: TGTGTTTGGCGGGGAGGGGCAGGCGGGGAGCTGTTTTTT
CDR3 protein: CVWRGGAGGELFF

D gene: .
V gene: TRBV4-2
J gene: TRBJ2-2
clone size: .
CDR3 DNA: TGTGCCAGCAGCCAAGATAGAGGTGGGGAGCTGTTTTTT
CDR3 protein: CASSQDRGGELFF

D gene: .
V gene: TRBV15
J gene: TRBJ1-1
clone size: .
CDR3 DNA: TGTGCCACCAGCAGAGAAGGGAACACTGAAGCTTTCTTT
CDR3 protein: CATSREGNTEAFF

D gene: .
V gene: TRBV7-3
J gene: TRBJ2-1
clone size: .
CDR3 DNA: TGTGCCAGCAGCTCCCGAAAGGGATTCAATGAGCAGTTCTTC
CDR3 protein: CASSSRKGFNEQFF

D gene: .
V gene: TRBV18
J gene: TRBJ2-5
clone size: .
CDR3 DNA: TGTGCCAGCTCACCAAATCCGGACCCCCAAGAGACCCAGTACTTC
CDR3 protein: CASSPNPDPQETQYF

D gene: .
V gene: TRBV12-5
J gene: TRBJ2-2
clone size: .
CDR3 DNA: TGTGCTAGTGGTCCCCCCTTAGACACCGGGGAGCTGTTTTTT
CDR3 protein: CASGPPLDTGELFF

D gene: TRBD1
V gene: TRBV4-1
J gene: TRBJ1-1
clone size: .
CDR3 DNA: TGCGCCAGCAGCCCCCGGACAGGGATGAACACTGAAGCTTTCTTT
CDR3 protein: CASSPRTGMNTEAFF

D gene: .
V gene: TRBV7-2
J gene: TRBJ1-2
clone size: .
CDR3 DNA: TGTGCCAGCAGCTTAGCCCTTAGGAGTGGCTACACCTTC
CDR3 protein: CASSLALRSGYTF

D gene: TRBD2
V gene: TRBV6-2/TRBV6-3
J gene: TRBJ2-5
clone size: .
CDR3 DNA: TGTGCCAGCAGCGGGACTAGCGGGGGTGAGGAGACCCAGTACTTC
CDR3 protein: CASSGTSGGEETQYF

D gene: .
V gene: TRBV4-1
J gene: TRBJ2-2
clone size: .
CDR3 DNA: TGCGCCAGCAGCCAAGATGCTCGGGGGACTGGGCTGTTTTTT
CDR3 protein: CASSQDARGTGLFF

D gene: .
V gene: TRBV29-1
J gene: TRBJ1-1
clone size: .
CDR3 DNA: TGCAGCGTTGGTAGGGGAACTGAAGCTTTCTTT
CDR3 protein: CSVGRGTEAFF

D gene: .
V gene: TRBV5-8
J gene: TRBJ2-1
clone size: .
CDR3 DNA: TGTGCCAGCAGCTTGGGTGTACAGGGCCGATCTGAGCAGTTCTTC
CDR3 protein: CASSLGVQGRSEQFF

D gene: .
V gene: TRBV11-2
J gene: TRBJ2-1
clone size: .
CDR3 DNA: TGTGCCAGCAGTGAGTACAATGAGCAGTTCTTC
CDR3 protein: CASSEYNEQFF

D gene: .
V gene: TRBV30
J gene: TRBJ1-2
clone size: .
CDR3 DNA: TGTGCCTGGACCCCGGGTCCTACCTTCTATGGCTACACCTTC
CDR3 protein: CAWTPGPTFYGYTF

D gene: .
V gene: TRBV24-1
J gene: TRBJ1-1
clone size: .
CDR3 DNA: TGTGCCACCAGTGACGCGCGACGGGATAGGACTGAAGCTTTCTTT
CDR3 protein: CATSDARRDRTEAFF

D gene: .
V gene: TRBV7-2
J gene: TRBJ1-2
clone size: .
CDR3 DNA: TGTGCCAGCAGCTTCGGGCCTGACTATGGCTACACCTTC
CDR3 protein: CASSFGPDYGYTF

D gene: .
V gene: TRBV7-8
J gene: TRBJ1-6
clone size: .
CDR3 DNA: TGTGCCAGCAGCTCCCCCCCCCGGGACACTAATTCACCCCTCCACTTT
CDR3 protein: CASSSPPRDTNSPLHF